A single sample is the source of the 31 T cell receptor beta chains below, sequenced in a study of CD8 T cells in ankylosing spondylitis. TCRdb reanalysed the 5' RACE reads using MiXCR and keeps one entry per CDR3 protein. The sample shows about 340,000 distinct CDR3 sequences, roughly 20% of them seen only once. The sequenced sample consisted of blood, either unsorted or a sorted T cell fraction (not recorded which). All receptors derive from a male donor with ankylosing spondylitis or in good health (not recorded which).

This clonotype was picked up a small number of times. The chain joins TRBV29-1 to TRBJ2-7, with D perhaps TRBD2 (5 bases). The CDR3 has 11 residues. V dropped 2 bases and J dropped 4 bases, with 6 bases sitting between them. CDR1 and CDR2 from the germline V gene are SQVTM and ANQGSEA. As DNA, the CDR3 is TGCAGCGTTGAAAGGGAGTACGAGCAGTACTTC. This encodes CSVEREYEQYF.

This chain uses TRBV12-3 or TRBV12-4 with TRBJ2-3; no firm D call. The CDR3 extends over 15 amino acids. Trimming removed 6 bases from V and 0 bases from J, with 13 bases in between. CDR3 loop: CASSLGRFSTDTQYF. The CDR3 coding sequence is TGTGCCAGCAGCCTCGGACGGTTTAGCACAGATACGCAGTATTTT.

The V gene is TRBV7-9, the J gene TRBJ2-1; D is possibly TRBD1 or TRBD2 (5 bases each). Trimming cost V 5 bases and J 9 bases, with 11 bases left between them. Germline CDR1 SEHNR, CDR2 FQNEAQ (reference sequence). The length of the CDR3 is 12 residues. The CDR3 loop is CASSTGQGEQFF. DNA for the CDR3: TGTGCCAGCAGCACGGGGCAGGGTGAGCAGTTCTTC.

This clonotype was picked up many times. The rearrangement links TRBV14 to TRBJ2-1; no clear D gene. Germline assignment: CDR1 SGHDN and CDR2 FVKESK. V was trimmed by 0 bases and J by 10 bases, leaving 10 bases between them. This CDR3 region has 13 residues. CDR3 bases: TGTGCCAGCAGCCAAGATCTCGGAAGGGAGCAGTTCTTC. It translates to CASSQDLGREQFF.

V gene TRBV12-3 or TRBV12-4 combines with J gene TRBJ1-1; 7 nucleotides line up with TRBD1. The CDR3 loop spans 13 amino acids. V shed 6 bases and J 3 bases; nucleotides not matched to a gene: 4. The CDR3 region has the DNA TGTGCCAGCAGAAGGGACAGCTACACTGAAGCTTTCTTT. Its translation: CASRRDSYTEAFF.

The gene calls are TRBV9 and TRBJ2-1, with unresolved D. V shed 2 bases and J shed 0 bases, with 9 bases lying between them. The CDR3 runs 15 residues. CDR1 SGDLS and CDR2 YYNGEE come from the germline V gene. The CDR3 DNA is TGTGCCAGCAGCGTCGGAGTTTTCTCCTACAATGAGCAGTTCTTC. Translating gives CASSVGVFSYNEQFF.

This clonotype has a handful of counts. This chain connects TRBV12-3 or TRBV12-4 to TRBJ2-2; possibly TRBD1 or TRBD2 for D (6 bases each). V was trimmed by 11 bases and J by 6 bases, leaving 19 bases between them. The CDR3 spans 14 residues. CDR3 bases: TGTGCCGGAAGACAGGAGGGTCATGCCGGGGAGCTGTTTTTT. This codes for CAGRQEGHAGELFF.

This clonotype was counted between two and nine times. CDR3 bases: TGCGCCAGCAGTGAGTCGAGGGGGCCTCCCGATACGCAGTATTTT. Translated: CASSESRGPPDTQYF. V is TRBV10-1 and J is TRBJ2-3, with 7 bases fitting TRBD1. This CDR3 is 15 amino acids long. Per germline, CDR1 WNHNN and CDR2 SYGVQD (reference sequence). V dropped 0 bases and J dropped 6; count of bases not matched to a gene: 6.

This clonotype showed up just a few times. This chain connects TRBV15 to TRBJ2-7; D unresolved. The germline CDR1 and CDR2 sequences are LNHNV and YYDKDF (reference sequence). Trimming left V 1 base short and J 2 bases short, with 9 bases between. CDR3 length: 14 residues. The CDR3 protein is CATSRGGRPYEQYF. CDR3 DNA: TGTGCCACCAGCAGAGGGGGAAGGCCCTACGAGCAGTACTTC.

The rearrangement links TRBV6-2 or TRBV6-3 to TRBJ2-1; possibly TRBD1 for D (5 bases). This CDR3 comprises 14 residues. Trimming pared 2 bases from V and 8 bases from J, leaving 13 bases between. Germline V CDR1 and CDR2: MNHEY, SVGEGT. CDR3 residues: CASSYQGVVHEQFF. The CDR3, as DNA: TGTGCCAGCAGTTACCAGGGCGTCGTGCATGAGCAGTTCTTC.

A few counts support this clonotype. DNA of the CDR3: TGTGCCAGCAGCTTAGCGTTAGCGGTAGCTAGTGAGCAGTTCTTC. The encoded protein is CASSLALAVASEQFF. The chain joins TRBV5-8 to TRBJ2-1; TRBD2 is a possible D gene (6 bases). Germline-derived CDR1 and CDR2 are SGHTS and YDEGEE. The CDR3 extends over 15 amino acids. V was pared by 2 bases and J by 9 bases, with 18 bases between.

This clonotype was seen more than once but under ten times. The chain is built from TRBV7-9 and TRBJ2-5, with D maybe TRBD1 (5 bases). Germline values: CDR1 SEHNR, CDR2 FQNEAQ (reference sequence). V lost 4 bases and J lost 1, with 13 bases in between. CDR3 size: 15 residues. CDR3 sequence reads: CASSWTRGPQETQYF. The DNA of the CDR3 is TGTGCCAGCAGCTGGACAAGGGGCCCCCAAGAGACCCAGTACTTC.

The rearrangement links TRBV2 to TRBJ2-2; 7 positions match TRBD2. V lost 5 bases, J lost 0 bases, and 6 bases stayed unmatched. The CDR3 covers 16 residues. CDR1 is SNHLY and CDR2 is FYNNEI in the germline V gene. Written as DNA, the CDR3 is TGTGCCAGCAGTCCAAGCGGGAACCCGAACACCGGGGAGCTGTTTTTT. This codes for CASSPSGNPNTGELFF.

The gene calls are TRBV28 and TRBJ1-1; TRBD1 matches at 9 bases. CDR1 and CDR2 from the germline V gene are MDHEN and SYDVKM. V was pared by 10 bases and J by 5 bases, with 5 bases of the junction left unmatched. The CDR3 runs to 12 residues. The CDR3 nucleotides are TGTGCCACCCGCGGGACAGGGACTGAAGCTTTCTTT. It is translated as CATRGTGTEAFF.

The chain joins TRBV12-3 or TRBV12-4 to TRBJ2-2; TRBD1 aligns across 8 bases. V was pared by 5 bases and J by 7 bases, with 9 bases of the junction left unmatched. The CDR3 is 15 residues long. The CDR3 sequence: CASSPDRGGGGELFF. In nucleotides, the CDR3 is TGTGCCAGCAGTCCTGACAGGGGAGGAGGCGGGGAGCTGTTTTTT.

CDR3 in amino acids: CASSFFNEKLFF. The CDR3, as DNA: TGTGCCAGCAGTTTCTTCAATGAAAAACTGTTTTTT. The V gene is TRBV12-3 or TRBV12-4, the J gene TRBJ1-4; no reliable D call. V was cut by 3 bases and J by 5 bases, with 4 bases left in between. This CDR3 is 12 amino acids long.

This rearrangement joins TRBV4-2 to TRBJ1-2; D remains unclear. Per germline, CDR1 LGHNA and CDR2 YNFKEQ. The V end lost 1 base, the J end lost 7 bases, and 13 bases lay between the germline ends. The CDR3 sequence is 14 residues long. DNA of the CDR3: TGTGCCAGCAGCCAAGGCGACTTAGGACGTGGCTACACCTTC. Translation gives CASSQGDLGRGYTF.

In its sample, this clonotype was seen many times. The chain links TRBV29-1 to TRBJ2-7; TRBD2 matches 11 bases. This CDR3 contains 12 residues. Germline-derived CDR1 and CDR2 are SQVTM and ANQGSEA. Losses at the gene ends were 7 bases for V and 5 bases for J; bases not matched to a gene: 4. CDR3: CSAEGLADEQYF. As DNA, the CDR3 is TGCAGCGCCGAGGGACTAGCGGACGAGCAGTACTTC.

The chain employs TRBV7-3 and TRBJ2-3; 12 nucleotides align to TRBD2. J was trimmed by 6 bases and V by 2 bases; bases with no gene match: 3. The V gene's germline CDR1 is SGHTA and CDR2 FQGTGA. The CDR3 spans 15 residues. CDR3 DNA sequence: TGTGCCAGCAGCTTATCTCTAGCGGGGGGGGATACGCAGTATTTT. Residues: CASSLSLAGGDTQYF.

This clonotype has only a few counts. V and J are TRBV12-3 or TRBV12-4 and TRBJ2-3; possible D gene TRBD2, 5 bases. CDR3 length equals 15 residues. V lost 5 bases to trimming and J lost 2 bases, with 14 bases between them. The CDR3 region has the DNA TGTGCCAGCAGTCTCCCGCTAGCAGCCACAGATACGCAGTATTTT. It is translated as CASSLPLAATDTQYF.

The chain carries TRBV5-6 and TRBJ2-3; D not resolved. Trimming pared 0 bases from V and 1 base from J, leaving 15 bases between. The CDR3 sequence is 17 residues long. Germline lookup yields CDR1 SGHDT and CDR2 YYEEEE. The DNA for the CDR3 is TGTGCCAGCAGCTTGGTTTCCGGGCCCCTCGGCACAGATACGCAGTATTTT. Protein sequence: CASSLVSGPLGTDTQYF. Full variable domain (remainder filled in from reference TRBV5-6 and TRBJ2-3): DAGVTQSPTHLIKTRGQQVTLRCSPKSGHDTVSWYQQALGQGPQFIFQYYEEEERQRGNFPDRFSGHQFPNYSSELNVNALLLGDSALYLCASSLVSGPLGTDTQYFGPGTRLTVL.

The genes are TRBV9 and TRBJ2-5; D is possibly TRBD1 (7 bases). V lost 4 bases and J 0 bases, leaving 16 bases between the germline ends. Germline V gene lookup returns CDR1 SGDLS and CDR2 YYNGEE. This CDR3 is built from 16 residues. The CDR3 region is CASSPPGGQHQETQYF. DNA of the CDR3: TGTGCCAGCAGCCCCCCCGGGGGACAGCACCAAGAGACCCAGTACTTC.

In its sample, this clonotype was seen many times. This chain joins TRBV13 and TRBJ2-7; no clear D gene. CDR3 size: 16 residues. Germline V gene lookup returns CDR1 PRHDT and CDR2 FYEKMQ (reference sequence). With 1 base removed from V and 2 bases from J, the gap between germline ends came to 15 bases. The CDR3 DNA follows: TGTGCCAGCAGCTTAGAAGGCAGCGTAGAGCCCTACGAGCAGTACTTC. It yields the protein CASSLEGSVEPYEQYF. Complete variable domain (other parts from reference TRBV13 and TRBJ2-7): AAGVIQSPRHLIKEKRETATLKCYPIPRHDTVYWYQQGPGQDPQFLISFYEKMQSDKGSIPDRFSAQQFSDYHSELNMSSLELGDSALYFCASSLEGSVEPYEQYFGPGTRLTVT.

The V and J genes are TRBV29-1 and TRBJ2-5, with D maybe TRBD2 (6 bases). The germline CDR1 and CDR2 sequences are SQVTM and ANQGSEA. Trimming stripped 7 bases from V and 9 bases from J, with 12 bases between. There are 10 residues in the CDR3. In DNA, the CDR3 is TGCAGCGCGCTCCGGGACTCCCAGTACTTC. Translating gives CSALRDSQYF.

The chain is built from TRBV2 and TRBJ2-5, with D possibly being TRBD2 (6 bases). Trimming took 2 bases from V and 5 from J, leaving 18 bases between them. Germline-derived CDR1 and CDR2 are SNHLY and FYNNEI. The CDR3 has 16 residues. CDR3 DNA sequence: TGTGCCAGCAGTGAACCGAACGGGGGACTTCCGGAGACCCAGTACTTC. Protein product: CASSEPNGGLPETQYF.

The chain employs TRBV2 and TRBJ2-1; 10 bases fit TRBD1. The CDR3 totals 16 residues. V lost 7 bases to trimming and J lost 2 bases; unmatched junction nucleotides: 8. CDR1 SNHLY and CDR2 FYNNEI come from the germline V gene. In DNA, the CDR3 is TGTGCCAGCAACCCGGGACAGGGGACAGCCTACAATGAGCAGTTCTTC. It encodes CASNPGQGTAYNEQFF. Variable domain in full (rest from reference TRBV2 and TRBJ2-1): EPEVTQTPSHQVTQMGQEVILRCVPISNHLYFYWYRQILGQKVEFLVSFYNNEISEKSEIFDDQFSVERPDGSNFTLKIRSTKLEDSAMYFCASNPGQGTAYNEQFFGPGTRLTVL.

The rearrangement links TRBV11-2 to TRBJ2-3, with a weak D call TRBD1 (7 bases). Trimming took 4 bases from V and 4 from J, leaving 21 bases between them. Germline-derived CDR1 and CDR2 are SGHAT and FQNNGV. The CDR3 contains 17 residues. CDR3 DNA: TGTGCCAGCAGCTCCGAGGGGGCGGGGATTTTCGCAGATACGCAGTATTTT. Its protein product is CASSSEGAGIFADTQYF.

The chain uses TRBV5-6 and TRBJ2-5; 7 positions match TRBD1. Germline V CDR1 and CDR2: SGHDT, YYEEEE. This CDR3 has 14 residues. The V and J ends lost 3 bases and 5 bases, in that order; junction bases with no gene match: 7. CDR3 DNA: TGTGCCAGCAGCTATGACAGGGTGGAGGAGACCCAGTACTTC. Its translation: CASSYDRVEETQYF.

This clonotype was seen more than once but under ten times. The rearrangement joins TRBV10-2 to TRBJ2-7; a possible D gene is TRBD1 (5 bases). CDR3 size: 12 residues. Germline CDR1 is WSHSY and CDR2 is SAAADI. V lost 8 bases, J lost 0 bases, and 8 bases lay in between. Here the CDR3 reads CASGAGSYEQYF. In nucleotides, the CDR3 is TGCGCCAGCGGGGCAGGCTCCTACGAGCAGTACTTC.

Only a few counts were recorded for this clonotype. The rearrangement uses TRBV29-1 and TRBJ2-3, with unresolved D. V lost 3 bases and J 2 bases, leaving 6 bases between the germline ends. This CDR3 has 12 amino acids. CDR1 SQVTM and CDR2 ANQGSEA come from the germline V gene. CDR3 in DNA: TGCAGCGTTGACAGGACCACAGATACGCAGTATTTT. It encodes CSVDRTTDTQYF.

This clonotype was detected only a few times. The chain carries TRBV6-1 and TRBJ2-5; the D is unclear. V lost 6 bases and J lost 2, with 13 bases in between. The CDR3 loop spans 14 amino acids. The germline gives CDR1 MNHNS, CDR2 SASEGT. This CDR3 reads CASSSGGRQETQYF. The CDR3 nucleotides are TGTGCCAGCAGCTCGGGCGGCAGGCAAGAGACCCAGTACTTC.